This T cell receptor beta chain comes out of a study of T cell responses to AZD1222 COVID-19 vaccine. Germline CDR1 LGHNA, CDR2 YNFKEQ. CDR3 size: 15 residues. Trimming cost V 2 bases and J 1 base, with 9 bases left between them. Using immunoSEQ multiplex PCR, the repertoire was profiled, and TCRdb retains in-frame clones only, with some absent. Seen here are 130,000 or so clones, around 93% observed once, and the top ten hold under 1.2%. Specimen: peripheral blood, collected on day 0 of AZD1222 vaccination. This clonotype was sampled from an adult in good health. J is TRBJ2-4 and V is TRBV4-2; D is unclear. The CDR3 region has the DNA TGTGCCAGCAGCCAAAACAACGCGGCCAAAAACATTCAGTACTTC. Translated, it gives CASSQNNAAKNIQYF.